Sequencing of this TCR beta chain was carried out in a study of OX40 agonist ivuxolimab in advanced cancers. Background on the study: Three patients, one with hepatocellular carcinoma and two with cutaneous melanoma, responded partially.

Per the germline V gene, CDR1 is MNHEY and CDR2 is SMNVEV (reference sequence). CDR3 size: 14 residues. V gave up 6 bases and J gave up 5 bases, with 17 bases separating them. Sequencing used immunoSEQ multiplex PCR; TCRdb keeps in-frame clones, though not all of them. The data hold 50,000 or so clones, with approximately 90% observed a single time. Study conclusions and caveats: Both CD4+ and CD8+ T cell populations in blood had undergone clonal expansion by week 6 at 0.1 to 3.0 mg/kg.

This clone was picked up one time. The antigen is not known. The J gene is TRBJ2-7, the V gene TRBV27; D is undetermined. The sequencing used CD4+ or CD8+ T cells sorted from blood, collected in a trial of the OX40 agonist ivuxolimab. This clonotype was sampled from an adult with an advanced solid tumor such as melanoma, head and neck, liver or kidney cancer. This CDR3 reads CASSRVFRGHEQYF. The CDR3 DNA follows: TGTGCCAGCAGCCGGGTCTTCAGAGGCCACGAGCAGTACTTC.